The T cell receptor (beta chain) described here comes from a study of blood T cell repertoires in COVID-19. Study background: The study drew acute and convalescent COVID-19 samples from the United States, Italy and Spain. The analysed material was cDNA or gDNA that came from T cells, B-cell-depleted T cells, or PBMCs.

V dropped 0 bases and J dropped 0; count of bases not matched to a gene: 6. The length of the CDR3 is 16 residues. Looked up from germline, CDR1 is SGDLS and CDR2 is YYNGEE. Clones were read by immunoSEQ multiplex PCR, and TCRdb kept only the in-frame ones, dropping some. The data hold about 58,000 clones, with around 89% observed a single time. The V call is TRBV9, the J call TRBJ2-7; 7 positions agree with TRBD2. The specimen sequenced was peripheral blood. The receptor comes from a man in his sixties with active COVID-19. The CDR3 sequence is CASSVGAGTNSYEQYF. The CDR3 DNA is TGTGCCAGCAGCGTAGGGGCCGGGACTAACTCCTACGAGCAGTACTTC.